Each of the 19 T cell receptor beta chains below was sequenced from the same sample in a study of metastatic and nonmetastatic thyroid tumors. No patient had received any treatment before thyroid surgery. TCRdb re-clonotyped the PCR reads via MiXCR. Seen here are roughly 40,000 clones, roughly a sixth observed once, and the top ten hold 3.5% to 4%. The sequenced material came from blood. The origin of the receptors is a female donor with papillary thyroid cancer or a benign thyroid nodule (not recorded which). Some clones in this sample may be carry-over from other donors' samples.

This clone was seen repeatedly, ten times or more. The V call is TRBV3-1, the J call TRBJ2-5; possible D gene TRBD1, 5 bases. Germline V lookup: CDR1 LGHDT, CDR2 YNNKEL (reference sequence). V lost 0 bases and J lost 7, with 15 bases in between. The CDR3 spans 15 residues. CDR3 sequence (DNA): TGTGCCAGCAGCCAAGATAGGGGTGCGGACGTGACCCAGTACTTC. As protein: CASSQDRGADVTQYF.

This clone has at least ten counts. J is TRBJ1-5 and V is TRBV5-6, with D tentatively TRBD1 (5 bases). The V gene's germline CDR1 is SGHDT and CDR2 YYEEEE. Trimming removed 0 bases from V and 8 bases from J, with 9 bases in between. The CDR3 has 13 residues. CDR3 residues: CASSLGGREPQHF. The DNA of the CDR3 is TGTGCCAGCAGCTTGGGGGGCAGGGAGCCCCAGCATTTT. The whole variable domain, remainder taken from reference TRBV5-6 and TRBJ1-5, is DAGVTQSPTHLIKTRGQQVTLRCSPKSGHDTVSWYQQALGQGPQFIFQYYEEEERQRGNFPDRFSGHQFPNYSSELNVNALLLGDSALYLCASSLGGREPQHFGDGTRLSIL.

To note about this clone: A much larger clone is a single base away; this may be a read error. The chain combines TRBV9 with TRBJ2-3, with a tentative D call TRBD1 (7 bases). V dropped 2 bases and J dropped 1 base, with 14 bases sitting between them. The length of the CDR3 is 16 residues. Per the germline V gene, CDR1 is SGDLS and CDR2 is YYNGEE. In nucleotides, the CDR3 is TGTGCCAGCAGCGTCCAGGGGGGAGGTTGCACAGATACGCAGTATTTT. Translation gives CASSVQGGGCTDTQYF.

The chain carries TRBV7-2 and TRBJ2-7; either TRBD1 or TRBD2 may fit D (5 bases each). Germline V CDR1 and CDR2: SGHTA, FQGNSA. This CDR3 is 11 amino acids long. V lost 6 bases and J lost 2, with 5 bases in between. In nucleotides, the CDR3 is TGTGCCAGCAGGGGGGCCTACGAGCAGTACTTC. This gives the protein CASRGAYEQYF.

This clone appeared many times. The sample contains more than one DNA sequence encoding this CDR3. As DNA, the CDR3 is TGCGCCAGCAGCTTGGATCCAGGGGGCAATCAGCCCCAGCATTTT. Encoded protein: CASSLDPGGNQPQHF. This sequence joins TRBV5-1 and TRBJ1-5, with a tentative D call TRBD1 (6 bases). Per germline, CDR1 SGHRS and CDR2 YFSETQ. Between the trimmed V and J ends, which lost 0 bases and 2 bases, there was a span of 9 bases. The CDR3 covers 15 residues.

This clone was observed at least ten times. One base away lies a much larger clone, so this may be a sequencing read error. V gene TRBV6-1 combines with J gene TRBJ1-1, with D maybe TRBD1 (6 bases). The CDR3 runs to 12 residues. V lost 6 bases to trimming and J lost 6 bases, with 11 bases between them. Germline V CDR1 and CDR2: MNHNS, SASEGT. DNA for the CDR3: TGTGCCAGCAGCTCCACAGGGTCTGAAGCTTTCTTT. Protein sequence: CASSSTGSEAFF.

This clone was detected many times. This specimen includes other DNA sequences encoding the same CDR3. The chain has TRBV2 and TRBJ2-3; 7 nucleotides match TRBD2. This CDR3 spans 11 amino acids. CDR1 and CDR2 from the germline V gene are SNHLY and FYNNEI. The J segment lost 3 bases and the V segment lost 9 bases, leaving 0 bases of the junction unmatched. The chain's CDR3 is CARGLTDTQYF. CDR3 sequence (DNA): TGTGCCAGGGGACTAACAGATACGCAGTATTTT. Combining the CDR3 with reference TRBV2 and TRBJ2-3 gives the whole variable domain EPEVTQTPSHQVTQMGQEVILRCVPISNHLYFYWYRQILGQKVEFLVSFYNNEISEKSEIFDDQFSVERPDGSNFTLKIRSTKLEDSAMYFCARGLTDTQYFGPGTRLTVL.

The chain has TRBV6-1 and TRBJ2-7; a possible D gene is TRBD2 (6 bases). V lost 7 bases to trimming and J lost 7 bases, with 23 bases between them. Germline values: CDR1 MNHNS, CDR2 SASEGT. CDR3 length: 15 amino acids. The CDR3 bases are TGTGCCAGCACGTCTTCGACTAGGGGCGGTCGGGAGCAGTACTTC. The encoded protein is CASTSSTRGGREQYF.

This clone is termed medium-sized. The chain links TRBV6-1 to TRBJ2-7, with TRBD1 as a possible D gene (5 bases). This CDR3 has 15 residues. Germline V gives CDR1 MNHNS, CDR2 SASEGT. Between the trimmed V and J ends, which lost 3 bases and 0 bases, there was a span of 12 bases. This CDR3 is CASSDVQASSYEQYF. DNA of the CDR3: TGTGCCAGCAGTGATGTACAGGCCAGCTCCTACGAGCAGTACTTC.

This clone was counted at least ten times. The chain links TRBV6-5 to TRBJ1-6; D ambiguous. CDR3 size: 14 residues. Trimming removed 2 bases from V and 5 bases from J, with 7 bases in between. Germline CDR1 reads MNHEY; CDR2 reads SVGAGI. CDR3: CASSYNPHNSPLHF. CDR3 nucleotide sequence: TGTGCCAGCAGTTACAATCCCCATAATTCACCCCTCCACTTT.

This clone was counted ten times or more. The genes are TRBV20-1 and TRBJ2-1, with 10 bases aligning to TRBD2. The junction had 7 bases not matched to a gene; V was cut back by 1 base and J by 7 bases. Germline V CDR1 and CDR2: DFQATT, SNEGSKA (reference sequence). There are 15 residues in the CDR3. CDR3 bases: TGCAGTGCTAGAGGGCCTAGCGGGAGCGGGAATGAGCAGTTCTTC. This sequence encodes CSARGPSGSGNEQFF.

This clone was seen ten or more times. This sequence joins TRBV20-1 and TRBJ2-3; 8 bases line up with TRBD2. The CDR3 has 15 residues. The J segment lost 3 bases and the V segment lost 0 bases, leaving 5 bases of the junction unmatched. The germline gives CDR1 DFQATT, CDR2 SNEGSKA (reference sequence). The CDR3 protein is CSARDRPSGTDTQYF. CDR3 sequence (DNA): TGCAGTGCTAGAGATAGGCCTAGCGGGACAGATACGCAGTATTTT.

This clone came up many times. The chain couples TRBV20-1 to TRBJ2-5, with 10 positions matching TRBD1. V dropped 3 bases and J dropped 7; count of bases not matched to a gene: 5. CDR1 is DFQATT and CDR2 is SNEGSKA in the germline V gene (reference sequence). The CDR3 totals 13 residues. The CDR3 is CSARGTGVGTQYF. For the CDR3, the DNA is TGCAGTGCTAGGGGGACAGGGGTTGGGACCCAGTACTTC.

This clone came up many times. This specimen includes other DNA sequences encoding the same CDR3. The genes are TRBV27 and TRBJ2-3, with no clear D. Germline V lookup: CDR1 MNHEY, CDR2 SMNVEV (reference sequence). There are 14 residues in the CDR3. V lost 10 bases to trimming and J lost 0 bases, with 14 bases between them. The CDR3 reads CATRMAVSTDTQYF. The CDR3 DNA reads as TGTGCCACCCGGATGGCGGTAAGCACAGATACGCAGTATTTT.

This clone was observed at least ten times. J is TRBJ2-6 and V is TRBV5-1, with 9 bases aligning to TRBD1. The CDR3 extends over 17 amino acids. With V trimmed by 3 bases and J by 2 bases, 6 bases remained unmatched. Germline lookup yields CDR1 SGHRS and CDR2 YFSETQ. CDR3 amino acids: CASSSGQGGPGANVLTF. The CDR3 nucleotides are TGCGCCAGCAGCTCGGGACAGGGTGGTCCTGGGGCCAACGTCCTGACTTTC.

This clone was seen a few times. This could be a read error, since a much larger clone is one nucleotide away. The same CDR3 can be traced to other DNA sequences in this sample. This rearrangement joins TRBV20-1 to TRBJ2-7; weak D call: TRBD1 (5 bases). The CDR3 has 11 residues. Germline V lookup: CDR1 DFQATT, CDR2 SNEGSKA (reference sequence). The CDR3 DNA sequence: TGTAGTGCTAGTACAGGCTACGAGCAGTACTTC. Translating it yields CSASTGYEQYF.

The rearrangement uses TRBV20-1 and TRBJ1-1; possible D gene TRBD1, 6 bases. V was pared by 1 base and J by 3 bases, with 15 bases between. In germline, CDR1 is DFQATT, CDR2 SNEGSKA (reference sequence). The CDR3 runs to 15 residues. CDR3 residues: CSARVPHHRDTEAFF. In nucleotides, the CDR3 is TGCAGTGCTAGAGTACCCCACCACAGGGACACTGAAGCTTTCTTT.

This chain connects TRBV6-2 or TRBV6-3 to TRBJ2-1; 7 bases align to TRBD1. This CDR3 comprises 14 residues. The germline V gene has CDR1 MNHEY and CDR2 SVGEGT. The junction had 4 bases not matched to a gene; V was cut back by 6 bases and J by 2 bases. The CDR3 region is CASRLGQTYNEQFF. The CDR3 DNA reads TGTGCCAGCAGGCTGGGACAGACCTACAATGAGCAGTTCTTC.

This clone turned up a few times. The missing conserved phenylalanine or tryptophan at the end of this CDR3 makes a read error likely. The rearrangement joins TRBV7-9 to TRBJ1-5, with D possibly being TRBD1 (6 bases). V was pared by 6 bases and J by 3 bases, with 12 bases between. Germline lookup yields CDR1 SEHNR and CDR2 FQNEAQ (reference sequence). The CDR3 is 14 residues long. The CDR3 DNA sequence: TGTGCCAGCAGTTCCGGACAGCCCAATCAGCCCCAGCATCTT. This encodes CASSSGQPNQPQHL.